This T cell receptor beta chain was recovered during a study of identical twins. Whole-study results and caveats: While abundant cord blood beta clonotypes carried fewer insertions, memory repertoires showed no such pattern. Twin-shared out-of-frame alpha sequences showed excess low generation probability.

The cDNA had a unique molecular identifier and a template-switch universal primer site. In TCRdb, the 5' RACE reads were re-called with MiXCR into one record per CDR3 protein. Of 300,000 to 400,000 distinct CDR3 sequences listed, approximately 13% are singletons. Germline V gives CDR1 MNHNS, CDR2 SASEGT. CDR3 length equals 16 residues. V gave up 4 bases and J gave up 0 bases, with 12 bases separating them. Concerning this clonotype: Its antigen is unidentified.

This sample was also put to use in a study of yellow fever vaccine responses in identical twins. According to that study: In identical twins, vaccine T cell responses appeared partly shared and partly individual.

Sequenced input: CD8+ T cells sorted from blood. The receptor comes from a woman under 30 in good health. The chain uses TRBV6-1 and TRBJ1-4; possible D gene TRBD1, 5 bases. The CDR3 DNA is TGTGCCAGCAGTGCCGCCGACAGTCCAACTAATGAAAAACTGTTTTTT. Translating it yields CASSAADSPTNEKLFF.